The 32 T cell receptor beta chains below all came from one sample that was sequenced in a study of control samples from healthy donors and cancer patients. The repertoire was sequenced with immunoSEQ multiplex PCR; TCRdb's copy has only in-frame clones and lacks some. The top ten clones hold around 1.8% of a sample with fewer than 40,000 clones, roughly 92% of them seen once. The sample was PBMCs. Receptors were obtained from a man in his forties with colorectal cancer.

This CDR3 is CASSFLRGGLVAEAFF. In nucleotides, the CDR3 is TGTGCCAGCAGTTTTCTCAGGGGAGGATTGGTCGCTGAAGCTTTCTTT. V gene TRBV27 combines with J gene TRBJ1-1; D is perhaps TRBD1 (6 bases). Trimming stripped 3 bases from V and 6 bases from J, with 20 bases between. The CDR3 loop spans 16 amino acids. CDR1 is MNHEY, CDR2 SMNVEV, per germline (reference sequence).

The J gene is TRBJ1-2, the V gene TRBV19; 9 bases match TRBD1. The CDR3 runs to 13 residues. The V gene end was trimmed by 4 bases and the J gene end by 5 bases; junction bases not matched to a gene: 2. From germline, CDR1 is LNHDA and CDR2 SQIVND (reference sequence). The CDR3 coding sequence is TGTGCCAGTAGTAGGGACAGGGAGTATGGCTACACCTTC. It codes for CASSRDREYGYTF.

The genes are TRBV19 and TRBJ1-4, with D perhaps matching TRBD1 (5 bases). CDR3 length: 16 residues. V dropped 3 bases and J dropped 10 bases, with 21 bases sitting between them. Looked up from germline, CDR1 is LNHDA and CDR2 is SQIVND (reference sequence). The CDR3 region has the DNA TGTGCCAGTAGTATCAGGCCCAGGGATGGAGGTGGAAAACTGTTTTTT. It yields the protein CASSIRPRDGGGKLFF.

This chain connects TRBV6-5 to TRBJ2-7; 10 bases line up with TRBD2. This CDR3 contains 14 residues. Germline CDR1 is MNHEY and CDR2 is SVGAGI. V lost 8 bases, J lost 4 bases, and 8 bases stayed unmatched. CDR3 in amino acids: CASRRTSGAYEQYF. In DNA, the CDR3 is TGTGCCAGCCGACGTACTAGCGGGGCATACGAGCAGTACTTC.

This sequence joins TRBV19 and TRBJ2-7; no clear D. The CDR3 has 13 residues. Germline V gene data show CDR1 as LNHDA and CDR2 as SQIVND (reference sequence). Trimming took 4 bases from V and 7 from J, leaving 14 bases between them. CDR3 sequence (DNA): TGTGCCAGTAGTACGGGTCTCCTCGTGGAGCAGTACTTC. It yields the protein CASSTGLLVEQYF.

The V and J genes are TRBV5-1 and TRBJ1-4; TRBD1 might be the D (5 bases). Germline loops: CDR1 SGHRS, CDR2 YFSETQ. This CDR3 spans 13 amino acids. Trimming took 6 bases from V and 8 from J, leaving 14 bases between them. CDR3 region: CASNLGGTEKLFF. CDR3 bases: TGCGCCAGCAACCTTGGGGGTACCGAAAAACTGTTTTTT.

Only one count was recorded for this clone. CDR3 region: CASSVRRNEKLFF. CDR3 bases: TGCGCCAGCAGCGTGCGGAGGAATGAAAAACTGTTTTTT. The chain has TRBV5-1 and TRBJ1-4; D unclear. Trimming removed 4 bases from V and 5 bases from J, with 9 bases in between. The CDR3 is 13 amino acids. Germline CDR1 SGHRS, CDR2 YFSETQ.

The genes are TRBV6-2 or TRBV6-3 and TRBJ2-7; D could derive from TRBD1 or TRBD2 (5 bases each). The V gene's germline CDR1 is MNHEY and CDR2 SVGEGT. Trimming left V 7 bases short and J 0 bases short, with 19 bases between. The CDR3 is made up of 16 amino acids. The CDR3 DNA sequence: TGTGCCAGCACCTACTCCCGGGACCGGAGCTCCTACGAGCAGTACTTC. The encoded protein is CASTYSRDRSSYEQYF.

The chain combines TRBV2 with TRBJ1-2; TRBD1 matches at 7 bases. After removal of 6 bases from V and 7 bases from J, the junction contained 8 bases not matched to a gene. Looked up from germline, CDR1 is SNHLY and CDR2 is FYNNEI. There are 13 residues in the CDR3. The CDR3 is CASSVGTALGYTF. The CDR3 nucleotides are TGTGCCAGCAGCGTGGGGACAGCTCTTGGCTACACCTTC.

This chain joins TRBV27 and TRBJ1-1, with D possibly being TRBD1 (6 bases). V was trimmed by 7 bases and J by 0 bases, leaving 15 bases between them. Germline lookup yields CDR1 MNHEY and CDR2 SMNVEV (reference sequence). This CDR3 is built from 15 residues. CDR3 sequence (DNA): TGTGCCAGCAACAGGGACTTCCTTATGAACACTGAAGCTTTCTTT. It encodes CASNRDFLMNTEAFF.

V gene TRBV5-6 combines with J gene TRBJ1-4; D ambiguous. Germline V lookup: CDR1 SGHDT, CDR2 YYEEEE. The CDR3 spans 15 residues. V was pared by 0 bases and J by 8 bases, with 14 bases between. CDR3 DNA: TGTGCCAGCAGCTTGGGGCGAGGCCTAGGAGAAAAACTGTTTTTT. Protein product: CASSLGRGLGEKLFF.

This clone has a handful of counts. CDR3 bases: TGCGCCAGCAGCTTGGGCAGCGGGGTGTCAACCTACGAGCAGTACTTC. Encoded protein: CASSLGSGVSTYEQYF. The chain is built from TRBV5-1 and TRBJ2-7, with TRBD2 matching over 7 bases. The germline CDR1 and CDR2 sequences are SGHRS and YFSETQ. The V segment lost 0 bases and the J segment 2 bases; nucleotides outside the gene matches: 8. The length of the CDR3 is 16 residues.

The rearrangement joins TRBV11-2 to TRBJ2-5; 10 bases agree with TRBD2. CDR1 SGHAT and CDR2 FQNNGV come from the germline V gene. The CDR3 is made up of 16 amino acids. V was clipped by 4 bases and J by 1 base; unmatched bases: 6. The CDR3 region has the DNA TGTGCCAGCAGCTATACGGCTAGCGGGGGCCAAGAGACCCAGTACTTC. Its protein is CASSYTASGGQETQYF.

The chain combines TRBV7-2 with TRBJ2-7; 11 bases match TRBD1. Trimming took 4 bases from V and 2 from J; bases not matched to a gene: 4. This CDR3 is built from 15 residues. The germline CDR1 and CDR2 sequences are SGHTA and FQGNSA. Here the CDR3 reads CASSWDRGRTYEQYF. In nucleotides, the CDR3 is TGTGCCAGCAGCTGGGACAGGGGGAGGACCTACGAGCAGTACTTC.

This rearrangement joins TRBV14 to TRBJ1-2; D is possibly TRBD1 (5 bases). V gave up 1 base and J gave up 5 bases, with 17 bases separating them. CDR1 is SGHDN and CDR2 is FVKESK in the germline V gene. This CDR3 has 16 amino acids. In nucleotides, the CDR3 is TGTGCCAGCAGCCAAGGTGCGGGGACGATTAAATATGGCTACACCTTC. This sequence encodes CASSQGAGTIKYGYTF.

The gene calls are TRBV2 and TRBJ2-5, with 11 bases lining up with TRBD2. Germline values: CDR1 SNHLY, CDR2 FYNNEI. Unmatched junction bases numbered 8, after V lost 6 bases and J lost 5 bases. The CDR3 is 15 amino acids. The CDR3 here is CASRRLAGPPETQYF. In DNA form, the CDR3 reads TGTGCCAGCAGACGACTAGCGGGACCCCCGGAGACCCAGTACTTC.

In its sample, this clone was seen a few times. This chain uses TRBV3-1 (or the pseudogene TRBV3-2) with TRBJ1-2; D is undetermined. V gave up 3 bases and J gave up 0 bases, with 8 bases separating them. Germline-derived CDR1 and CDR2 are LGHDT and YNNKEL (reference sequence). The CDR3 runs to 14 residues. The CDR3 region is CASSHSKTNYGYTF. CDR3 sequence (DNA): TGTGCCAGCAGCCATTCCAAGACTAACTATGGCTACACCTTC.

The V call is TRBV13, the J call TRBJ1-1; D is possibly TRBD1 (5 bases). V shed 5 bases and J shed 4 bases, with 17 bases lying between them. Germline assignment: CDR1 PRHDT and CDR2 FYEKMQ (reference sequence). This CDR3 region has 15 residues. Here the CDR3 DNA reads TGTGCCAGCAGCCCCTCGGGAGGGGTCGGCACTGAAGCTTTCTTT. Translated: CASSPSGGVGTEAFF.

This clone was detected once. This chain joins TRBV6-2 or TRBV6-3 and TRBJ1-6; D is unclear. Germline V gene data show CDR1 as MNHEY and CDR2 as SVGEGT. The CDR3 runs to 12 residues. Trimming cost V 2 bases and J 10 bases, with 6 bases left between them. DNA of the CDR3: TGTGCCAGCAGTTACCTCGGATCACCCCTCCACTTT. It is translated as CASSYLGSPLHF.

The J gene is TRBJ2-5, the V gene TRBV6-2 or TRBV6-3; 10 bases align to TRBD1. V shed 5 bases and J 4 bases; nucleotides not matched to a gene: 10. CDR3 length equals 16 residues. The germline V gene encodes CDR1 MNHEY and CDR2 SVGEGT. The CDR3, as DNA: TGTGCCAGCAGTAATTCGGGACAGGGGACCGGAGAGACCCAGTACTTC. This encodes CASSNSGQGTGETQYF.

The J gene is TRBJ1-5, the V gene TRBV2; TRBD1 agrees at 7 bases. CDR1 and CDR2 (germline): SNHLY, FYNNEI. V was pared by 3 bases and J by 1 base, with 3 bases of the junction left unmatched. The CDR3 has 15 amino acids. The CDR3 sequence: CASSDRGLSNQPQHF. CDR3 sequence (DNA): TGTGCCAGCAGTGACAGGGGGTTGAGCAATCAGCCCCAGCATTTT.

V gene TRBV24-1 combines with J gene TRBJ2-3; D uncertain. Trimming pared 3 bases from V and 1 base from J, leaving 4 bases between. This CDR3 comprises 13 residues. CDR1 and CDR2 from the germline V gene are KGHDR and SFDVKD. CDR3 sequence reads: CATSDPGTDTQYF. CDR3 coding DNA: TGTGCCACCAGTGATCCGGGCACAGATACGCAGTATTTT.

This rearrangement joins TRBV5-1 to TRBJ2-5, with a tentative D call TRBD1 (6 bases). CDR1 is SGHRS, CDR2 YFSETQ, per germline. V gave up 4 bases and J gave up 5 bases, with 15 bases separating them. This CDR3 has 14 residues. CDR3 amino acids: CASSTKQGRETQYF. CDR3 DNA sequence: TGCGCCAGCAGCACTAAACAGGGACGGGAGACCCAGTACTTC.

The genes are TRBV3-1 (or the pseudogene TRBV3-2) and TRBJ1-3, with 8 nucleotides matching TRBD1. Germline CDR1 reads LGHDT; CDR2 reads YNNKEL (reference sequence). The CDR3 extends over 14 amino acids. The V gene end was trimmed by 4 bases and the J gene end by 4 bases; junction bases not matched to a gene: 3. The CDR3 DNA sequence: TGTGCCAGCAGCCCCTGGACAGGGGGAAACACCATATATTTT. This gives the protein CASSPWTGGNTIYF.

J is TRBJ1-2 and V is TRBV7-8; no reliable D call. Germline V gene lookup returns CDR1 SGHVS and CDR2 FQNEAQ. The CDR3 spans 15 residues. The ends were cut back, 1 base at V and 0 bases at J, with 9 bases in the middle. The CDR3 here is CASSLVKSANYGYTF. In DNA form, the CDR3 reads TGTGCCAGCAGCTTAGTGAAGTCGGCTAACTATGGCTACACCTTC.

The gene calls are TRBV19 and TRBJ2-7, with TRBD1 identical over 9 bases. With 4 bases clipped from V and 3 bases from J, the junction kept 7 bases outside the gene matches. Germline V lookup: CDR1 LNHDA, CDR2 SQIVND (reference sequence). The CDR3 spans 15 residues. The CDR3 sequence is CASSTAGTGYYEQYF. The CDR3 nucleotides are TGTGCCAGTAGTACCGCCGGGACAGGGTACTACGAGCAGTACTTC. Complete variable domain (other parts from reference TRBV19 and TRBJ2-7): DGGITQSPKYLFRKEGQNVTLSCEQNLNHDAMYWYRQDPGQGLRLIYYSQIVNDFQKGDIAEGYSVSREKKESFPLTVTSAQKNPTAFYLCASSTAGTGYYEQYFGPGTRLTVT.

The V and J genes are TRBV19 and TRBJ2-7; TRBD2 agrees at 11 bases. The CDR3 extends over 16 amino acids. CDR1 and CDR2 (germline): LNHDA, SQIVND (reference sequence). V was clipped by 2 bases and J by 2 bases; unmatched bases: 5. The CDR3 DNA reads TGTGCCAGTAGTATATCTAGCGGGGGGCAAACCTACGAGCAGTACTTC. Its protein is CASSISSGGQTYEQYF.

V and J are TRBV4-2 and TRBJ2-7, with D perhaps matching TRBD1 (6 bases). This CDR3 region has 15 residues. Looked up from germline, CDR1 is LGHNA and CDR2 is YNFKEQ. V shed 2 bases and J shed 6 bases, with 17 bases lying between them. In nucleotides, the CDR3 is TGTGCCAGCAGCCAATTACTGGCACAGGGCCGCGAGCAGTACTTC. It specifies CASSQLLAQGREQYF.

The rearrangement uses TRBV5-6 and TRBJ1-4; 9 nucleotides align to TRBD1. The CDR3 contains 15 residues. Losses at the gene ends were 3 bases for V and 8 bases for J; bases not matched to a gene: 8. Germline loops: CDR1 SGHDT, CDR2 YYEEEE. The CDR3 region is CASSYQTGGAEKLFF. The CDR3 nucleotides are TGTGCCAGCAGCTATCAGACAGGGGGGGCCGAAAAACTGTTTTTT.

The chain combines TRBV5-1 with TRBJ1-2, with 9 bases matching TRBD1. The CDR3 sequence is 16 residues long. The V and J ends lost 2 bases and 4 bases, in that order; junction bases with no gene match: 9. Germline loops: CDR1 SGHRS, CDR2 YFSETQ. CDR3 in DNA: TGCGCCAGCAGCTTAAACCCGGGACAGGGTGCCTATGGCTACACCTTC. Its protein product is CASSLNPGQGAYGYTF.

This clone was seen more than once but under ten times. V is TRBV3-1 (or the pseudogene TRBV3-2) and J is TRBJ2-7; D perhaps matches TRBD1 (5 bases). There are 13 residues in the CDR3. Trimming took off 4 bases at V and 5 bases at J, with 12 bases between the two ends. Germline-derived CDR1 and CDR2 are LGHDT and YNNKEL (reference sequence). For the CDR3, the DNA is TGTGCCAGCAGCCGGACCAGGGTTGACGAGCAGTACTTC. It is translated as CASSRTRVDEQYF.

The rearrangement links TRBV7-9 to TRBJ1-4; D not certain. The CDR3 sequence is 15 residues long. The ends were cut back, 5 bases at V and 3 bases at J, with 13 bases in the middle. Germline assignment: CDR1 SEHNR and CDR2 FQNEAQ (reference sequence). The CDR3 coding sequence is TGTGCCAGCAGCACCTGGGGTAGGGCTAATGAAAAACTGTTTTTT. Protein product: CASSTWGRANEKLFF.